Sequencing of this TCR beta chain was carried out in a study of T cells after yellow fever vaccination. Background on the study: Some fractions had low cell numbers, and these were prepared with SMART-Seq v4 Ultra Low Input.

Deletions cut 4 bases from V and 4 bases from J, with 17 bases between. The CDR3 length is 15 residues. CDR1 and CDR2 from the germline V gene are LGHNA and YSLEER. TCRdb ran MiXCR on the 5' RACE reads and lists one entry per CDR3 protein. Of under 400,000 distinct CDR3 sequences listed, 12% are singletons. The source was CD4+ T cells sorted from PBMCs, collected 15 days after the yellow fever booster vaccination. The J gene is TRBJ2-7, the V gene TRBV4-3; D remains ambiguous. This TCR derives from a man younger than 35 who received the YFV17D yellow fever vaccine. The DNA of the CDR3 is TGCGCCAGCAGCCTCTACCCAGCTAAGATATACGAGCAGTACTTC. Protein sequence: CASSLYPAKIYEQYF.